Listed below are T cell receptor beta chains from one sample, sequenced in a study of T cell repertoires in cytomegalovirus infection. MiXCR, run by TCRdb on the reads, gives a single entry per CDR3 protein. The sample records 120,000 to 150,000 distinct CDR3 sequences, roughly 6.5% being singletons. The sample consisted of PBMCs. Every receptor here comes from a human donor in good health (CMV status not recorded). Some clones in this sample may be carry-over from other donors' samples. CDR3s include the opening cysteine and the closing phenylalanine or tryptophan. The D gene is left open where the match is weak. A clone size is listed for some rows: how often the clone was seen (once, few, many), or a class if it is expanded.

size,J,D,V,CDR3,DNA
many,TRBJ1-5,NA,TRBV7-2,CASRRVAVPNQPQHF,TGTGCCAGCAGGAGGGTCGCGGTTCCTAATCAGCCCCAGCATTTT
many,TRBJ1-3,NA,TRBV7-2,CASSFRNPSGNTIYF,TGTGCCAGCAGCTTCCGGAACCCGTCTGGAAACACCATATATTTT
many,TRBJ2-7,TRBD2,TRBV10-3,CAISEGGGEQYF,TGTGCCATCAGTGAGGGGGGGGGCGAGCAGTACTTC
few,TRBJ2-7,NA,TRBV29-1,CSVGSGRAYEQYF,TGCAGCGTTGGATCGGGTAGAGCCTACGAGCAGTACTTC
many,TRBJ2-2,TRBD1,TRBV10-3,CAISDLRDSNTGELFF,TGTGCCATCAGTGACCTTCGGGACAGCAACACCGGGGAGCTGTTTTTT
many,TRBJ2-5,NA,TRBV5-4,CASSFEYQETQYF,TGTGCCAGCAGCTTCGAGTACCAAGAGACCCAGTACTTC
few,TRBJ1-2,NA,TRBV28,CASRPDLANYGYTF,TGTGCCAGCAGGCCGGACTTAGCTAACTATGGCTACACCTTC
many,TRBJ2-1,TRBD2,TRBV7-2,CASSSPSGSSYNEQFF,TGTGCCAGCAGCTCCCCTAGCGGGAGCTCCTACAATGAGCAGTTCTTC
many,TRBJ1-2,TRBD1,TRBV7-6,CASSQPGQYGAYTF,TGTGCCAGCAGCCAGCCGGGACAGTACGGGGCCTACACCTTC
medium-sized,TRBJ2-3,NA,TRBV7-2,CASSLGGGVPGTQYF,TGTGCCAGCAGCTTAGGAGGGGGAGTCCCCGGAACGCAGTATTTT
many,TRBJ2-1,NA,TRBV2,CASSEDQTGLNEQFF,TGTGCCAGCAGTGAAGATCAGACAGGATTGAATGAGCAGTTCTTC
many,TRBJ1-6,TRBD1,TRBV7-3,CASSLRGTENSPLHF,TGTGCCAGCAGCTTACGCGGGACAGAGAATTCACCCCTCCACTTT
many,TRBJ2-3,TRBD2,TRBV7-2,CASSTGGRGPSHGGTQYF,TGTGCCAGCAGCACGGGGGGGCGGGGGCCCTCGCACGGGGGGACGCAGTATTTT
many,TRBJ1-1,NA,TRBV25-1,CASSATGGTEAFF,TGTGCCAGCAGTGCTACGGGGGGCACTGAAGCTTTCTTT
few,TRBJ1-2,TRBD1,TRBV29-1,CSAATGGNYGYTF,TGCAGCGCCGCGACAGGGGGGAACTATGGCTACACCTTC
many,TRBJ2-1,NA,TRBV2,CASIPGQGRGNEQFF,TGTGCCAGCATTCCCGGTCAGGGGAGGGGCAATGAGCAGTTCTTC
many,TRBJ2-7,NA,TRBV7-2,CASSFRQYSEQYF,TGTGCCAGCAGCTTTAGACAGTACAGCGAGCAGTACTTC
NA,TRBJ1-5,NA,TRBV7-3,CASSLETANQPQHF,TGTGCCAGCAGCTTAGAGACAGCTAATCAGCCCCAGCATTTT
few,TRBJ1-5,NA,TRBV27,CASSPQGRINQPQHF,TGTGCCAGCAGCCCCCAGGGGAGAATTAATCAGCCCCAGCATTTT
many,TRBJ1-5,NA,TRBV6-1,CASSQTGITFDRGQPQHF,TGTGCCAGCAGTCAAACAGGAATCACCTTTGATCGCGGTCAGCCCCAGCATTTT
many,TRBJ2-1,TRBD2,TRBV7-2,CASSLAQTSGGYNEQFF,TGTGCCAGCAGCTTAGCACAGACTAGCGGGGGATACAATGAGCAGTTCTTC
many,TRBJ2-3,NA,TRBV7-2,CASSKQPGLESSTDTQYF,TGTGCCAGCAGCAAGCAGCCGGGACTCGAGTCTAGCACAGATACGCAGTATTTT
NA,TRBJ2-2,NA,TRBV19,CASSIDLAVYTGELFF,TGTGCCAGTAGTATAGATCTGGCAGTCTACACCGGGGAGCTGTTTTTT
NA,TRBJ1-1,NA,TRBV12-3/TRBV12-4,CASSYAISGQTEAFF,TGTGCCAGCAGTTACGCAATCTCAGGGCAAACTGAAGCTTTCTTT
few,TRBJ2-3,NA,TRBV5-4,CASSLMGGAADTQYF,TGTGCCAGCAGCTTAATGGGGGGGGCGGCAGATACGCAGTATTTT
many,TRBJ2-1,TRBD2,TRBV7-2,CASSLTPSGGAYNEQFF,TGTGCCAGCAGCTTAACGCCTAGCGGGGGGGCATACAATGAGCAGTTCTTC
many,TRBJ1-1,NA,TRBV28,CASSLWTDHNTEAFF,TGTGCCAGCAGTTTATGGACAGACCATAACACTGAAGCTTTCTTT
many,TRBJ1-1,NA,TRBV12-5,CASAPTGNTEAFF,TGTGCTAGTGCCCCGACGGGGAACACTGAAGCTTTCTTT
few,TRBJ2-5,TRBD1,TRBV10-2,CASRLTGETQYF,TGCGCCAGCAGACTGACAGGGGAGACCCAGTACTTC